This entry lists 20 T cell receptor beta chains sequenced from one sample in a study of breast tumors, draining lymph nodes, adjacent tissues. Samples came from axillary lymph nodes draining the breast cancer. TCRdb reprocessed the multiplex PCR reads with MiXCR, giving one entry per CDR3 protein. The sample shows about 89,000 distinct CDR3 sequences, approximately 30% of them seen only once. Material: axillary lymph node tissue. These receptors were collected from a female donor with breast cancer. Some clones in this sample may be carry-over from other donors' samples.

The V call is TRBV6-5, the J call TRBJ1-1; D is unresolved. V was pared by 2 bases and J by 4 bases, with 14 bases between. CDR1 MNHEY and CDR2 SVGAGI come from the germline V gene. The CDR3 has 15 residues. The CDR3 sequence: CASSYRRIWGTEAFF. CDR3 DNA: TGTGCCAGCAGTTACCGTCGGATCTGGGGCACTGAAGCTTTCTTT.

The chain employs TRBV19 and TRBJ2-4; D is ambiguous. Germline V gene data show CDR1 as LNHDA and CDR2 as SQIVND (reference sequence). The CDR3 spans 15 residues. V lost 5 bases and J 4 bases, leaving 15 bases between the germline ends. CDR3 residues: CASSSLDGVKNIQYF. Here the CDR3 DNA reads TGTGCCAGTAGTTCACTCGACGGTGTTAAAAACATTCAGTACTTC.

This clonotype was counted at least ten times. The chain recombines TRBV5-6 with TRBJ2-2; no firm D call. The length of the CDR3 is 12 residues. V was pared by 1 base and J by 6 bases, with 4 bases between. Germline V gene data show CDR1 as SGHDT and CDR2 as YYEEEE. The CDR3 is CASSLISGELFF. The CDR3 region has the DNA TGTGCCAGCAGCTTGATTTCCGGGGAGCTGTTTTTT. Complete variable domain (other parts from reference TRBV5-6 and TRBJ2-2): DAGVTQSPTHLIKTRGQQVTLRCSPKSGHDTVSWYQQALGQGPQFIFQYYEEEERQRGNFPDRFSGHQFPNYSSELNVNALLLGDSALYLCASSLISGELFFGEGSRLTVL.

This clonotype has ten or more counts. The gene calls are TRBV12-3 or TRBV12-4 and TRBJ1-1; unclear D gene. Trimming removed 6 bases from V and 10 bases from J, with 15 bases in between. The CDR3 is 12 amino acids. The CDR3 here is CASSVAGIGAFF. The DNA for the CDR3 is TGTGCCAGCAGCGTCGCGGGTATCGGAGCTTTCTTT.

The gene calls are TRBV7-8 and TRBJ2-7; the D gene is possibly TRBD2 (5 bases). The V and J ends lost 1 base and 1 base respectively, with 8 bases between them. Per the germline V gene, CDR1 is SGHVS and CDR2 is FQNEAQ. This CDR3 is built from 14 residues. The CDR3 DNA reads as TGTGCCAGCAGCTTAGTCGGACTGTCCTACGAGCAGTACTTC. Amino acid sequence: CASSLVGLSYEQYF.

Comments on this clonotype: An end of the junction does not agree with germline; a read error may underlie this. This rearrangement joins TRBV6-2 or TRBV6-3 to TRBJ1-3, with D unclear. The CDR3 has 15 amino acids. Per the germline V gene, CDR1 is MNHEY and CDR2 is SVGEGT. The CDR3 DNA reads as TGTGCCAGCAGTCACTCGATCGGGGCTGGAAACACCATATATTTT. It translates to CASSHSIGAGNTIYF.

This clonotype was detected ten times or more. V usage is TRBV28 and J usage is TRBJ2-7; D ambiguous. Germline V gene data show CDR1 as MDHEN and CDR2 as SYDVKM. V gave up 6 bases and J gave up 3 bases, with 6 bases separating them. CDR3 size: 11 residues. CDR3 nucleotides: TGTGCCAGCAGGGTGAACTACGAGCAGTACTTC. Amino acid sequence: CASRVNYEQYF.

This clonotype was observed at least ten times. The chain is built from TRBV5-1 and TRBJ1-2; D perhaps matches TRBD1 (6 bases). This CDR3 is built from 15 residues. V lost 3 bases to trimming and J lost 3 bases, with 15 bases between them. CDR1 and CDR2 (germline): SGHRS, YFSETQ. The CDR3 loop is CASSWQGFDYYGYTF. In nucleotides, the CDR3 is TGCGCCAGCAGCTGGCAGGGGTTCGACTACTATGGCTACACCTTC. Together with reference TRBV5-1 and TRBJ1-2, the CDR3 gives the full variable domain: KAGVTQTPRYLIKTRGQQVTLSCSPISGHRSVSWYQQTPGQGLQFLFEYFSETQRNKGNFPGRFSGRQFSNSRSEMNVSTLELGDSALYLCASSWQGFDYYGYTFGSGTRLTVV.

The chain employs TRBV12-3 or TRBV12-4 and TRBJ1-5; D gene unclear. The CDR3 is 15 residues long. Trimming left V 1 base short and J 0 bases short, with 7 bases between. DNA for the CDR3: TGTGCCAGCAGTTTAGACAGATATAGCAATCAGCCCCAGCATTTT. Translating gives CASSLDRYSNQPQHF.

V is TRBV6-1 and J is TRBJ2-2, with 9 bases matching TRBD2. V was clipped by 7 bases and J by 7 bases; unmatched bases: 4. Germline CDR1 is MNHNS and CDR2 is SASEGT. The CDR3 consists of 13 residues. The CDR3 DNA follows: TGTGCCAGCAAGGAGCGGGGGGTCGGGGAGCTGTTTTTT. Translating it yields CASKERGVGELFF.

This clonotype has a count of ten or more. Being one base from a much bigger clone, this may be a read error. The V gene is TRBV7-9, the J gene TRBJ2-3; 8 nucleotides match TRBD2. The CDR3 runs 18 residues. Trimming took 3 bases from V and 7 from J; bases not matched to a gene: 18. CDR1 and CDR2 from the germline V gene are SEHNR and FQNEAQ (reference sequence). The CDR3 sequence is CASSFSPPPGLGLHTQYF. Written as DNA, the CDR3 is TGTGCCAGCAGCTTTTCCCCGCCTCCGGGACTAGGCTTACATACGCAGTATTTT. The full variable domain, in which reference TRBV7-9 and TRBJ2-3 provide the parts outside the CDR3, is DTGVSQNPRHKITKRGQNVTFRCDPISEHNRLYWYRQTLGQGPEFLTYFQNEAQLEKSRLLSDRFSAERPKGSFSTLEIQRTEQGDSAMYLCASSFSPPPGLGLHTQYFGPGTRLTVL.

In regard to this clonotype: The CDR3 carries no conserved terminal phenylalanine or tryptophan, so it likely arises from a read error. The DNA is omitted, as the CDR3 cannot be located on it reliably, and the CDR3 follows TCRdb's listing. The chain is built from TRBV7-9 and TRBJ2-7. Germline V lookup: CDR1 SEHNR, CDR2 FQNEAQ (reference sequence). The CDR3 length is 15 residues, termini included. The CDR3 here is CASSLGFGRQYEQHL.

With regard to this clonotype: The CDR3 end shows no conserved phenylalanine or tryptophan, and so a read error is likely. The gene calls are TRBV9 and TRBJ2-4; 7 nucleotides match TRBD2. Germline V gene sequence: CDR1 SGDLS, CDR2 YYNGEE. J was trimmed by 3 bases and V by 4 bases; bases with no gene match: 1. There are 13 residues in the CDR3. The CDR3 spells CASSLAGKNIQYS. CDR3 nucleotide sequence: TGTGCCAGCAGCTTAGCGGGCAAAAACATTCAGTACTCC.

In its sample, this clonotype was seen many times. The chain couples TRBV7-6 to TRBJ1-2; D not resolved. Trimming took off 0 bases at V and 4 bases at J, with 6 bases between the two ends. CDR3 length: 13 amino acids. Germline values: CDR1 SGHVS, CDR2 FNYEAQ. The CDR3 loop is CASSLARGYGYTF. The CDR3 region has the DNA TGTGCCAGCAGCTTAGCCCGTGGCTATGGCTACACCTTC. Full variable domain (missing parts from reference TRBV7-6 and TRBJ1-2): GAGVSQSPRYKVTKRGQDVALRCDPISGHVSLYWYRQALGQGPEFLTYFNYEAQQDKSGLPNDRFSAERPEGSISTLTIQRTEQRDSAMYRCASSLARGYGYTFGSGTRLTVV.

The chain carries TRBV18 and TRBJ2-6; D ambiguous. With 3 bases removed from V and 4 bases from J, the gap between germline ends came to 7 bases. The germline gives CDR1 KGHSH, CDR2 LQKENI. The CDR3 is made up of 14 amino acids. The chain's CDR3 is CASSPFAGANVLTF. The CDR3 DNA sequence: TGTGCCAGCTCACCGTTTGCAGGGGCCAACGTCCTGACTTTC.

The genes are TRBV4-1 and TRBJ2-5; 10 nucleotides agree with TRBD1. Germline V CDR1 and CDR2: MGHRA, YSYEKL. Trimming removed 3 bases from V and 4 bases from J; junction bases left unmatched: 11. CDR3 length: 17 residues. The CDR3 DNA follows: TGCGCCAGCAGCCAGAGGGGACAGGGGCCTCGAGTAGAGACCCAGTACTTC. It yields the protein CASSQRGQGPRVETQYF.

Comments on this clonotype: Being one base from a much bigger clone, this may be a read error. The chain joins TRBV29-1 to TRBJ2-4; D possibly matches TRBD1 or TRBD2 (6 bases each). The CDR3 extends over 15 amino acids. Germline V gives CDR1 SQVTM, CDR2 ANQGSEA. CDR3 region: CSVVREGGAENIQYF. DNA of the CDR3: TGCAGCGTTGTTAGAGAGGGGGGAGCCGAAAACATTCAGTACTTC.

This clonotype was detected ten times or more. This may come from a read error, since a much larger clone is one base off. The chain uses TRBV7-2 and TRBJ2-7; 10 bases align to TRBD2. The ends lost 2 bases at V and 2 bases at J; junction bases unmatched: 15. There are 19 residues in the CDR3. Germline V gene data show CDR1 as SGHTA and CDR2 as FQGNSA. CDR3 sequence: CASSLSAYRLAGLPYEQYF. CDR3 bases: TGTGCCAGCAGCTTATCGGCCTACCGACTAGCGGGCCTACCCTACGAGCAGTACTTC.

This clonotype was detected ten times or more. The chain has TRBV30 and TRBJ1-6; TRBD1 matches at 8 bases. This CDR3 contains 13 residues. CDR1 and CDR2 from the germline V gene are GTSNPN and SVGIG (reference sequence). The ends lost 2 bases at V and 10 bases at J; junction bases unmatched: 4. The CDR3 loop reads CAWSPDRGSPLHF. The CDR3 nucleotides are TGTGCCTGGAGTCCTGACAGGGGATCACCCCTCCACTTT.

Comment on this clonotype: Lacking the conserved final phenylalanine or tryptophan, this CDR3 likely reflects a read error. The chain combines TRBV20-1 with TRBJ2-6, with TRBD2 as a possible D gene (5 bases). This CDR3 comprises 15 residues. Germline CDR1 DFQATT, CDR2 SNEGSKA (reference sequence). The ends were cut back, 5 bases at V and 0 bases at J, with 11 bases in the middle. The CDR3 sequence: CSAGGLPSGANVLTL. The DNA of the CDR3 is TGCAGTGCTGGAGGATTGCCCTCTGGGGCCAACGTCCTGACTCTC.